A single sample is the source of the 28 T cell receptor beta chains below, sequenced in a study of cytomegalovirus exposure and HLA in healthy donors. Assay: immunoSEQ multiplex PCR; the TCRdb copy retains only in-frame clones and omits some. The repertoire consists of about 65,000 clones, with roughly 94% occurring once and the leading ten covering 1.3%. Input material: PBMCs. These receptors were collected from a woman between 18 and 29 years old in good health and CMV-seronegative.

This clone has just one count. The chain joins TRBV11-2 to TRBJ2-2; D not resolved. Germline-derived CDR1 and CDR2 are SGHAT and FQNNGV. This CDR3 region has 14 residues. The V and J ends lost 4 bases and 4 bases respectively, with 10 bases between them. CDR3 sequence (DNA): TGTGCCAGCAGCTCCCAGATCTCCACCGGGGAGCTGTTTTTT. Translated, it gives CASSSQISTGELFF. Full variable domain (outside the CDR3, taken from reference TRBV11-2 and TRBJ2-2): EAGVAQSPRYKIIEKRQSVAFWCNPISGHATLYWYQQILGQGPKLLIQFQNNGVVDDSQLPKDRFSAERLKGVDSTLKIQPAKLEDSAVYLCASSSQISTGELFFGEGSRLTVL.

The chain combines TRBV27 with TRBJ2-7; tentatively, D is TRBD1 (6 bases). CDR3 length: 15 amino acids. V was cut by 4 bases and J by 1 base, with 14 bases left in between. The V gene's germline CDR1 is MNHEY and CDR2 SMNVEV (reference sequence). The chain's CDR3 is CASSSATGGSYEQYF. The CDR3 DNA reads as TGTGCCAGCAGTTCAGCGACAGGAGGTTCCTACGAGCAGTACTTC.

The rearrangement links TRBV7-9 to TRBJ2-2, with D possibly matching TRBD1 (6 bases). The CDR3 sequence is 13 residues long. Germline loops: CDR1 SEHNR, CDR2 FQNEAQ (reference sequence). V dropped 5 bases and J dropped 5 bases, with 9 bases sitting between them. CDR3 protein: CASSAGVTGELFF. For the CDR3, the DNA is TGTGCCAGCAGCGCAGGGGTTACCGGGGAGCTGTTTTTT.

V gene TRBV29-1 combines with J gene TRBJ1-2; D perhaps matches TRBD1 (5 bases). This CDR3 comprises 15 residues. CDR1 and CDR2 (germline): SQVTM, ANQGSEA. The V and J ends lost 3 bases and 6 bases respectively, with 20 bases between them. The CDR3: CSVDGDSSISNGYTF. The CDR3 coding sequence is TGCAGCGTTGATGGTGACAGTTCCATATCAAATGGCTACACCTTC.

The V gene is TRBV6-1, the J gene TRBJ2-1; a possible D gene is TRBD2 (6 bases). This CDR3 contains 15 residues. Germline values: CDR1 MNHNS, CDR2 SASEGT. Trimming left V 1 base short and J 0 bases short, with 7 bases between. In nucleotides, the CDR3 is TGTGCCAGCAGTGAAGAAGCGGGCTCCTACAATGAGCAGTTCTTC. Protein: CASSEEAGSYNEQFF.

CDR3 in DNA: TGTGCCAGCAGTTCTCACGGGACAGGGGAGGGTCAGCCCCAGCATTTT. Protein product: CASSSHGTGEGQPQHF. The gene calls are TRBV28 and TRBJ1-5; 10 bases fit TRBD1. Germline V lookup: CDR1 MDHEN, CDR2 SYDVKM. The CDR3 extends over 16 amino acids. Trimming at V came to 4 bases and at J to 6 bases, leaving 9 bases not matched to a gene.

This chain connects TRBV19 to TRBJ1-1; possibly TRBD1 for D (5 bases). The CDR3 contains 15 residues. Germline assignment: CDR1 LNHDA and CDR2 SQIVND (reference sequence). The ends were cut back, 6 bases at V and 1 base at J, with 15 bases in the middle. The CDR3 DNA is TGTGCCAGTAGCGAAATGGGCGGGGGGAACACTGAAGCTTTCTTT. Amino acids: CASSEMGGGNTEAFF.

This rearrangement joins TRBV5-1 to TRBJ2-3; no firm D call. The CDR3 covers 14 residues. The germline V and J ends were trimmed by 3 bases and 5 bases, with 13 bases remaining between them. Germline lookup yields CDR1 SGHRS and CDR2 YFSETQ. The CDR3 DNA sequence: TGCGCCAGCAGCTCAACCCGCGAGGTAGATACGCAGTATTTT. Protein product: CASSSTREVDTQYF.

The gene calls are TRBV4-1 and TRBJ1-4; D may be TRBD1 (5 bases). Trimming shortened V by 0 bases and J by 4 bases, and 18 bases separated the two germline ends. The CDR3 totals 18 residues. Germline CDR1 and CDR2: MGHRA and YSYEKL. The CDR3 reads CASSQDSLGSGGNEKLFF. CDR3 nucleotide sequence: TGCGCCAGCAGCCAAGATTCCCTAGGGTCCGGGGGTAATGAAAAACTGTTTTTT.

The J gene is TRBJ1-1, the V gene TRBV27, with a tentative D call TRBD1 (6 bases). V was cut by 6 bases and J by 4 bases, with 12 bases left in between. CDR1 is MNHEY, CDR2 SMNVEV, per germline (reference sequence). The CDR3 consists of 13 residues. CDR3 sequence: CASRAGAVTEAFF. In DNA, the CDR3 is TGTGCCAGCAGGGCAGGGGCGGTCACTGAAGCTTTCTTT.

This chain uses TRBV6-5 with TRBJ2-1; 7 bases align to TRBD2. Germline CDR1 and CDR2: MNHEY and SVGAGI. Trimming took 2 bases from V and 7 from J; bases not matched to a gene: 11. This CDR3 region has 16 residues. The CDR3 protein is CASSYGGLQEGNEQFF. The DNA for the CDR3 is TGTGCCAGCAGTTACGGGGGACTACAGGAGGGTAATGAGCAGTTCTTC.

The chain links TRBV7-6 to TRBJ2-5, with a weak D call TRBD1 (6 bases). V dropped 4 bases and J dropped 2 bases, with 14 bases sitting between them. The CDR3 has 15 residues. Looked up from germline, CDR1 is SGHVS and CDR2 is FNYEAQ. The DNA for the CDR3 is TGTGCCAGCAGCTCAACCAGGGGCACTCAAGAGACCCAGTACTTC. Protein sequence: CASSSTRGTQETQYF.

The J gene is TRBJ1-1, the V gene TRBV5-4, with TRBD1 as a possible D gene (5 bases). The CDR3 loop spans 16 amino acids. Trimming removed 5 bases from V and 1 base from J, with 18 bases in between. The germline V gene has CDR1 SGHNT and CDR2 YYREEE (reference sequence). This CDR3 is CASRYLRDSRNTEAFF. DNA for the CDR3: TGTGCCAGCAGATACCTGAGGGACTCCAGGAACACTGAAGCTTTCTTT.

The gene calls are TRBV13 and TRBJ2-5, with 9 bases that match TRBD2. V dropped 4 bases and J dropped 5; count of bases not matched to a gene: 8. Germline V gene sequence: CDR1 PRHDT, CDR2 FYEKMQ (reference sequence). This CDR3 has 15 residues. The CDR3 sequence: CASSSSIAGDETQYF. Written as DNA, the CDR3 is TGTGCCAGCAGCTCCTCTATAGCGGGGGATGAGACCCAGTACTTC.

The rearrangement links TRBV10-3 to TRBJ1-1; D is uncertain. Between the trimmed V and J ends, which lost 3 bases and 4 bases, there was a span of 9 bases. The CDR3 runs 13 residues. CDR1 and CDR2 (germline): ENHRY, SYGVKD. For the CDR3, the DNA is TGTGCCATCAGTGACGGCGGGGTCACTGAAGCTTTCTTT. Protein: CAISDGGVTEAFF.

CDR3 DNA sequence: TGTGCCATCAGTGTACAGGGCTACGAGCAGTACTTC. This gives the protein CAISVQGYEQYF. The V call is TRBV10-3, the J call TRBJ2-7; possibly TRBD1 for D (6 bases). Per germline, CDR1 ENHRY and CDR2 SYGVKD. V lost 4 bases and J 3 bases, leaving 7 bases between the germline ends. The CDR3 covers 12 residues.

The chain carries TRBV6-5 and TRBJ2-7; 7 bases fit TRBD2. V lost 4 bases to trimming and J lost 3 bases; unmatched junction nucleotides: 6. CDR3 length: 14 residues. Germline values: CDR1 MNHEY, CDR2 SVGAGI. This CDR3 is CASSSTGGSYEQYF. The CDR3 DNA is TGTGCCAGCAGTTCGACGGGGGGAAGCTACGAGCAGTACTTC.

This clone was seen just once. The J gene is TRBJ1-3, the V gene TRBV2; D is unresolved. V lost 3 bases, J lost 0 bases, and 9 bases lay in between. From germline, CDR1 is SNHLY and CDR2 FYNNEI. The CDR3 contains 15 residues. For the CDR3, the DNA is TGTGCCAGCAGTGAGCTTTTGAGCTCTGGAAACACCATATATTTT. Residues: CASSELLSSGNTIYF.

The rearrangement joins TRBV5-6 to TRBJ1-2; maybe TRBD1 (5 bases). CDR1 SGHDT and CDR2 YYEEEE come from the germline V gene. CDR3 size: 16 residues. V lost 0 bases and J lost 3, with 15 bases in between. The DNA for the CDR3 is TGTGCCAGCAGCTTGGCCATAAGGGGCTCGGACTATGGCTACACCTTC. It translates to CASSLAIRGSDYGYTF.

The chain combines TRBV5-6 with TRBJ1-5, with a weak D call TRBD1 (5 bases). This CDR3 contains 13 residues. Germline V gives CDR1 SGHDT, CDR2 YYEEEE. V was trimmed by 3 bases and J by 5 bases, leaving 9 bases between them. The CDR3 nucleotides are TGTGCCAGCAGCTCGTGGGGGGATCAGCCCCAGCATTTT. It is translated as CASSSWGDQPQHF.

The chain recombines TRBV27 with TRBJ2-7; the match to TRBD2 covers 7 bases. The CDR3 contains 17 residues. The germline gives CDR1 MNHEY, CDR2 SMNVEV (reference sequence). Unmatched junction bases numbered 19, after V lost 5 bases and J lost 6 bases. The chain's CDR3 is CASSPMTSRSMGREQYF. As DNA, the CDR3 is TGTGCCAGCAGTCCGATGACTAGCCGCTCCATGGGGCGCGAGCAGTACTTC.

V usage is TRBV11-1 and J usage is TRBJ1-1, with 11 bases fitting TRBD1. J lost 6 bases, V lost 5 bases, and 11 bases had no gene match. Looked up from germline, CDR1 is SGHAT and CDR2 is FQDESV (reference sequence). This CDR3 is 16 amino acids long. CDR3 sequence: CASSPEGDRGKPEAFF. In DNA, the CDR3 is TGTGCCAGCAGCCCAGAGGGGGACAGGGGGAAGCCTGAAGCTTTCTTT.

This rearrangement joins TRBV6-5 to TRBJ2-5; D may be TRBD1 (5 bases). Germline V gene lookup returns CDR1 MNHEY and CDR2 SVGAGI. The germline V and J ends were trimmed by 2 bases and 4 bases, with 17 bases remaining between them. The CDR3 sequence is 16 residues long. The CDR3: CASSYNDRTEGETQYF. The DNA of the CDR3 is TGTGCCAGCAGTTACAACGACAGAACCGAAGGAGAGACCCAGTACTTC.

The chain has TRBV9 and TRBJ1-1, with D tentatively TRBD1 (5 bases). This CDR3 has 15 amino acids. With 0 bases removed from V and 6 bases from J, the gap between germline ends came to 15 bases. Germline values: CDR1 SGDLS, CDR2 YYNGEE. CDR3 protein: CASSVEGRETAEAFF. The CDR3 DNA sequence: TGTGCCAGCAGCGTAGAGGGGAGGGAGACCGCTGAAGCTTTCTTT.

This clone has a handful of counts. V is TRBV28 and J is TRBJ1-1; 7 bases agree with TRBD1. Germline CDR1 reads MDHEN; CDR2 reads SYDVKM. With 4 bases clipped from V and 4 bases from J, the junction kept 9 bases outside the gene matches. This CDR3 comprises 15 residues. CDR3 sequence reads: CASSSYSSGGTEAFF. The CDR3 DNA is TGTGCCAGCAGTTCGTACTCCTCAGGGGGCACTGAAGCTTTCTTT.

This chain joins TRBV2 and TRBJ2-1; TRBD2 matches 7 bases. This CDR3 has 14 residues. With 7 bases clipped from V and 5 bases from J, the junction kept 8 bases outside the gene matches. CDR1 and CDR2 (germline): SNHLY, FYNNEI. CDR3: CASNGASGHNEQFF. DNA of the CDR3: TGTGCCAGCAATGGGGCTAGCGGCCACAATGAGCAGTTCTTC.

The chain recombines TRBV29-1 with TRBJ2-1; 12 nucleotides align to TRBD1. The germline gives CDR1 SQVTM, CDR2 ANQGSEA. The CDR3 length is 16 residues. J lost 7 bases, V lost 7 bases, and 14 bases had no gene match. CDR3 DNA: TGCAGCGCTAATTCCGGGACAGGGGGCGATTTGAATGAGCAGTTCTTC. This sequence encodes CSANSGTGGDLNEQFF.

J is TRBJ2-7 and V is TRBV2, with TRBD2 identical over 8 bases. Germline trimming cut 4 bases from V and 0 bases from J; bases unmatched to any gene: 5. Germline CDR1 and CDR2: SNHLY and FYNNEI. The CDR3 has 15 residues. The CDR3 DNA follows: TGTGCCAGCAGTGGGGTAGCGGGGAGCTCCTACGAGCAGTACTTC. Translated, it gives CASSGVAGSSYEQYF.